This TCR beta chain originates from a study of cytomegalovirus exposure and HLA in healthy donors. Study results and limitations: The majority of CMV-associated TCR beta chains were reported as apparently HLA-restricted in a later analysis. Some V segments, TRBV6-2 and TRBV6-3 among them, were indistinguishable and were therefore excluded.

The CDR3 is made up of 14 amino acids. J was trimmed by 6 bases and V by 0 bases; bases with no gene match: 3. Germline V lookup: CDR1 SGDLS, CDR2 YYNGEE. A multiplex PCR was run with 60 Vbeta primers and 13 Jbeta primers. Generated by immunoSEQ multiplex PCR, the TCRdb table keeps only in-frame clones and is missing some. The sample lists some 90,000 clones; approximately 70% were seen once. All the people who gave samples were healthy bone marrow donors. In the case of this clone: The antigen is unknown.

Sample: PBMCs. The chain joins TRBV9 to TRBJ2-7, with 10 bases that match TRBD2. The origin of this receptor is a man aged 50-59 years in good health and CMV-seronegative. CDR3 coding DNA: TGTGCCAGCAGCGTAGTAGCGGGAGGTGGCGAGCAGTACTTC. Translating gives CASSVVAGGGEQYF.